Presented here are 14 T cell receptor beta chains from one specimen sequenced in a study of shared clonotypes between healthy human individuals. Sequenced by immunoSEQ multiplex PCR; TCRdb stores in-frame clones only, minus some. The data show 1 million to 1.3 million clones, with around 78% seen just once and 0.5% to 0.65% held by the top ten. The sequenced sample was memory CD4+ T cells from PBMCs. As to subset: CD45RA-negative fraction. The receptors shown here come from a man between 18 and 29 years old in good health. Some clones in this sample may be carry-over from other donors' samples.

This rearrangement joins TRBV10-1 to TRBJ1-2; D gene ambiguous. From germline, CDR1 is WNHNN and CDR2 SYGVQD (reference sequence). Trimming removed 3 bases at V and 8 bases at J, with 4 bases between. CDR3 length equals 10 residues. The CDR3 is CASSDEGYTF. The CDR3 nucleotides are TGCGCCAGCAGTGACGAGGGCTACACCTTC.

The chain carries TRBV5-1 and TRBJ2-1, with D tentatively TRBD1 or TRBD2 (7 bases each). The CDR3 sequence is 15 residues long. CDR1 is SGHRS, CDR2 YFSETQ, per germline. V was cut by 3 bases and J by 5 bases, with 15 bases left in between. CDR3 in DNA: TGCGCCAGCAGCTCTCAGGGGGGGTTGAACAATGAGCAGTTCTTC. Its protein is CASSSQGGLNNEQFF.

V usage is TRBV9 and J usage is TRBJ1-2; 9 bases fit TRBD1. The junction had 4 bases not matched to a gene; V was cut back by 3 bases and J by 7 bases. The CDR3 is 13 amino acids. CDR1 and CDR2 from the germline V gene are SGDLS and YYNGEE. CDR3 nucleotide sequence: TGTGCCAGCAGCGGGGACAGGGTTAGTGGCTACACCTTC. This translates into CASSGDRVSGYTF.

The chain links TRBV27 to TRBJ2-7; 12 bases fit TRBD2. Germline V gives CDR1 MNHEY, CDR2 SMNVEV (reference sequence). V was clipped by 5 bases and J by 2 bases; unmatched bases: 7. CDR3 length equals 16 residues. Here the CDR3 reads CASSPWTSGTTYEQYF. CDR3 in DNA: TGTGCCAGCAGTCCTTGGACTAGCGGGACTACCTACGAGCAGTACTTC.

The chain uses TRBV7-2 and TRBJ2-6; unclear D gene. The germline V and J ends were trimmed by 2 bases and 0 bases, with 5 bases remaining between them. CDR1 and CDR2 from the germline V gene are SGHTA and FQGNSA. The CDR3 consists of 15 residues. The CDR3 spells CASSLIGSGANVLTF. The CDR3 DNA is TGTGCCAGCAGCTTAATCGGCTCTGGGGCCAACGTCCTGACTTTC.

V gene TRBV19 combines with J gene TRBJ1-2; 7 nucleotides match TRBD1. Germline V gives CDR1 LNHDA, CDR2 SQIVND (reference sequence). The CDR3 runs to 15 residues. J was trimmed by 2 bases and V by 7 bases; bases with no gene match: 10. CDR3 loop: CASTRVRDSNYGYTF. In DNA form, the CDR3 reads TGTGCCAGTACTAGGGTCCGGGACAGCAACTATGGCTACACCTTC.

The chain has TRBV2 and TRBJ2-3, with 11 bases aligning to TRBD2. Germline CDR1 reads SNHLY; CDR2 reads FYNNEI. The CDR3 spans 16 residues. Losses at the gene ends were 4 bases for V and 1 base for J; bases not matched to a gene: 4. The chain's CDR3 is CASSGRTSGRTDTQYF. As DNA, the CDR3 is TGTGCCAGCAGTGGGCGGACTAGCGGGCGCACAGATACGCAGTATTTT.

V is TRBV13 and J is TRBJ2-7; possibly TRBD2 for D (5 bases). The CDR3 contains 13 residues. Between the trimmed V and J ends, which lost 4 bases and 5 bases, there was a span of 12 bases. The germline CDR1 and CDR2 sequences are PRHDT and FYEKMQ (reference sequence). Written as DNA, the CDR3 is TGTGCCAGCAGCTCGCGGGTTAGAAACGAGCAGTACTTC. Translated, it gives CASSSRVRNEQYF.

This chain uses TRBV7-6 with TRBJ2-3; D possibly corresponds to TRBD2 (6 bases). V was cut by 1 base and J by 6 bases, with 20 bases left in between. There are 17 residues in the CDR3. The germline V gene has CDR1 SGHVS and CDR2 FNYEAQ. The CDR3 is CASSLVTLAGSGDTQYF. In nucleotides, the CDR3 is TGTGCCAGCAGCTTAGTGACTCTAGCTGGGAGCGGGGATACGCAGTATTTT.

The chain carries TRBV6-1 and TRBJ2-7; D call uncertain. Germline lookup yields CDR1 MNHNS and CDR2 SASEGT. V lost 6 bases to trimming and J lost 6 bases, with 15 bases between them. The CDR3 runs to 13 residues. For the CDR3, the DNA is TGTGCCAGCAGCCTATCGGGTCGCGGCGAGCAGTACTTC. Translating it yields CASSLSGRGEQYF.

The CDR3 sequence: CASGPSTDTQYF. Here the CDR3 DNA reads TGTGCTAGTGGACCTAGCACAGATACGCAGTATTTT. The chain links TRBV12-5 to TRBJ2-3; no reliable D call. Germline CDR1 is LGHNT and CDR2 is FRNRAP. The CDR3 is 12 residues long. Deletions cut 6 bases from V and 0 bases from J, with 4 bases between.

Only one count was recorded for this clone. The V and J genes are TRBV7-8 and TRBJ1-5, with TRBD1 matching over 7 bases. With V trimmed by 4 bases and J by 3 bases, 9 bases remained unmatched. The CDR3 totals 16 residues. Germline V lookup: CDR1 SGHVS, CDR2 FQNEAQ. The chain's CDR3 is CASSSVPTGNNQPQHF. The CDR3 coding sequence is TGTGCCAGCAGCTCTGTTCCGACAGGGAACAATCAGCCCCAGCATTTT.

On this clone: A much larger clone differs from this one at a single base, so this may be a read error. The sample has other DNA sequences that encode this CDR3 too. The chain links TRBV6-5 to TRBJ1-1, with D possibly being TRBD1 (5 bases). From germline, CDR1 is MNHEY and CDR2 SVGAGI. The V and J ends lost 0 bases and 0 bases respectively, with 8 bases between them. CDR3 length equals 15 residues. CDR3: CASSYSTRVNTEAFF. CDR3 bases: TGTGCCAGCAGTTACTCGACCAGGGTGAACACTGAAGCTTTCTTT.

This clone has a handful of counts. The chain is built from TRBV18 and TRBJ2-3, with 10 bases aligning to TRBD1. Trimming removed 0 bases from V and 4 bases from J; junction bases left unmatched: 1. The CDR3 spans 15 residues. CDR1 and CDR2 from the germline V gene are KGHSH and LQKENI. CDR3 sequence: CASSPPGQGSDTQYF. The CDR3 bases are TGTGCCAGCTCACCACCGGGACAGGGGTCAGATACGCAGTATTTT.